These 22 T cell receptor beta chains were all obtained from the same sample, sequenced in a study of blood T cell repertoires in COVID-19. The assay was immunoSEQ multiplex PCR, and TCRdb's table has in-frame clones only and misses some. The top ten hold 5% to 6% of the sample, which has tens of thousands of clones, about nine tenths seen once. Sequenced sample: peripheral blood. The source of these receptors is a human donor in a cohort sampled during active COVID-19.

This chain uses TRBV15 with TRBJ1-2; 7 bases are shared with TRBD1. Germline assignment: CDR1 LNHNV and CDR2 YYDKDF (reference sequence). This CDR3 spans 15 amino acids. Germline trimming cut 0 bases from V and 7 bases from J; bases unmatched to any gene: 8. This CDR3 reads CATSRDARAGGGYTF. The CDR3 DNA sequence: TGTGCCACCAGCAGAGATGCCCGGGCAGGGGGTGGCTACACCTTC.

The chain carries TRBV6-4 and TRBJ2-5; maybe TRBD2 (6 bases). The V gene lost 3 bases and the J gene lost 7 bases, with 15 bases spanning the gap. This CDR3 spans 14 amino acids. The germline V gene has CDR1 MRHNA and CDR2 SNTAGT. The CDR3 protein is CASSEFSGSATQYF. The CDR3 nucleotides are TGTGCCAGCAGTGAATTTAGCGGTTCGGCGACCCAGTACTTC.

The chain employs TRBV3-1 (or the pseudogene TRBV3-2) and TRBJ1-2, with D perhaps TRBD1 (5 bases). Germline CDR1 reads LGHDT; CDR2 reads YNNKEL (reference sequence). V was cut by 1 base and J by 6 bases, with 9 bases left in between. The CDR3 is 13 residues long. The CDR3 sequence is CASSQARVNGYTF. The CDR3 region has the DNA TGTGCCAGCAGCCAAGCCAGGGTAAATGGCTACACCTTC.

The chain has TRBV18 and TRBJ2-4; D is perhaps TRBD1 (5 bases). The germline V gene encodes CDR1 KGHSH and CDR2 LQKENI. The length of the CDR3 is 20 residues. V dropped 2 bases and J dropped 4 bases, with 27 bases sitting between them. The CDR3 loop is CASSPLRQRSGSEGKNIQYF. The CDR3 bases are TGTGCCAGCTCACCATTACGTCAGCGTTCAGGGTCGGAAGGAAAAAACATTCAGTACTTC.

CDR3 sequence (DNA): TGTGCCAGCAGTGAGAAGTGGTCTAGCGGGGGGGGATCACACTCCTACAATGAGCAGTTCTTC. Translation: CASSEKWSSGGGSHSYNEQFF. The chain uses TRBV2 and TRBJ2-1; 12 bases line up with TRBD2. The CDR3 consists of 21 residues. Per germline, CDR1 SNHLY and CDR2 FYNNEI. The junction had 15 bases not matched to a gene; V was cut back by 3 bases and J by 0 bases. Together with reference TRBV2 and TRBJ2-1, the CDR3 gives the full variable domain: EPEVTQTPSHQVTQMGQEVILRCVPISNHLYFYWYRQILGQKVEFLVSFYNNEISEKSEIFDDQFSVERPDGSNFTLKIRSTKLEDSAMYFCASSEKWSSGGGSHSYNEQFFGPGTRLTVL.

The chain combines TRBV7-8 with TRBJ1-5, with 9 positions matching TRBD1. Trimming removed 8 bases from V and 6 bases from J; junction bases left unmatched: 5. The CDR3 covers 13 residues. The germline gives CDR1 SGHVS, CDR2 FQNEAQ. CDR3 sequence: CASGTGTGQPQHF. CDR3 in DNA: TGTGCCAGCGGGACAGGGACAGGTCAGCCCCAGCATTTT.

V and J are TRBV4-1 and TRBJ2-7; 14 bases are shared with TRBD2. Trimming took 1 base from V and 3 from J; bases not matched to a gene: 5. Germline assignment: CDR1 MGHRA and CDR2 YSYEKL. The CDR3 is 17 residues long. The CDR3 sequence: CASSQVIGTSGSYEQYF. As DNA, the CDR3 is TGCGCCAGCAGCCAAGTTATAGGGACTAGCGGGAGCTACGAGCAGTACTTC.

The chain is built from TRBV6-2 or TRBV6-3 and TRBJ1-5; 10 bases align to TRBD1. With 6 bases clipped from V and 6 bases from J, the junction kept 5 bases outside the gene matches. Germline V CDR1 and CDR2: MNHEY, SVGEGT. This CDR3 has 14 residues. The CDR3 reads CASSSGQGVQPQHF. The CDR3 nucleotides read TGTGCCAGCAGCTCCGGACAGGGGGTTCAGCCCCAGCATTTT.

The V gene is TRBV7-2, the J gene TRBJ1-1, with D perhaps matching TRBD1 (5 bases). Trimming took off 2 bases at V and 5 bases at J, with 15 bases between the two ends. From germline, CDR1 is SGHTA and CDR2 FQGNSA. The CDR3 runs 15 residues. CDR3 in DNA: TGTGCCAGCAGCTTACTCGGGGGAAGTTCGACTGAAGCTTTCTTT. It specifies CASSLLGGSSTEAFF. Variable domain in full (rest from reference TRBV7-2 and TRBJ1-1): GAGVSQSPSNKVTEKGKDVELRCDPISGHTALYWYRQSLGQGLEFLIYFQGNSAPDKSGLPSDRFSAERTGGSVSTLTIQRTQQEDSAVYLCASSLLGGSSTEAFFGQGTRLTVV.

This rearrangement joins TRBV6-2 or TRBV6-3 to TRBJ1-5, with D perhaps TRBD1 (6 bases). Trimming shortened V by 6 bases and J by 4 bases, and 19 bases separated the two germline ends. The CDR3 contains 16 residues. Germline loops: CDR1 MNHEY, CDR2 SVGEGT. CDR3 sequence: CASSTPPGQGNQPQHF. The CDR3 region has the DNA TGTGCCAGCAGCACCCCCCCGGGGCAGGGGAATCAGCCCCAGCATTTT.

This rearrangement joins TRBV13 to TRBJ2-1, with D maybe TRBD2 (7 bases). Per the germline V gene, CDR1 is PRHDT and CDR2 is FYEKMQ (reference sequence). The CDR3 contains 18 residues. V shed 2 bases and J shed 5 bases, with 22 bases lying between them. CDR3 DNA sequence: TGTGCCAGCAGCTTACGTCCGGGGGCTTGGCTAGCGGACAATGAGCAGTTCTTC. This translates into CASSLRPGAWLADNEQFF.

The rearrangement joins TRBV28 to TRBJ2-1; D possibly corresponds to TRBD2 (6 bases). V shed 5 bases and J shed 12 bases, with 14 bases lying between them. Germline assignment: CDR1 MDHEN and CDR2 SYDVKM. The CDR3 extends over 12 amino acids. The CDR3 here is CASSPLASGQFF. The DNA for the CDR3 is TGTGCCAGCAGTCCCCTAGCGAGCGGGCAGTTCTTC.

The J gene is TRBJ1-3, the V gene TRBV6-5, with D uncertain. The CDR3 loop spans 13 amino acids. In germline, CDR1 is MNHEY, CDR2 SVGAGI. V was pared by 10 bases and J by 3 bases, with 13 bases between. In DNA, the CDR3 is TGTGCCACCCAAGGAGGTCGTGGAAACACCATATATTTT. Its protein is CATQGGRGNTIYF.

The chain combines TRBV27 with TRBJ2-1, with 8 bases lining up with TRBD2. CDR3 size: 14 residues. CDR1 and CDR2 (germline): MNHEY, SMNVEV (reference sequence). V lost 3 bases, J lost 10 bases, and 8 bases stayed unmatched. CDR3 sequence reads: CASSLSGLAQEQFF. CDR3 bases: TGTGCCAGCAGTTTGTCAGGACTAGCCCAGGAGCAGTTCTTC.

The chain recombines TRBV5-6 with TRBJ2-3; 10 bases are shared with TRBD1. Germline V lookup: CDR1 SGHDT, CDR2 YYEEEE. V was clipped by 5 bases and J by 6 bases; unmatched bases: 9. CDR3 length: 15 residues. The CDR3 region is CASSAGTGARDTQYF. The CDR3 DNA reads TGTGCCAGCAGTGCGGGGACAGGGGCGAGGGATACGCAGTATTTT.

The rearrangement joins TRBV6-5 to TRBJ1-6; 9 bases match TRBD1. The CDR3 is 14 residues long. V was pared by 6 bases and J by 10 bases, with 7 bases of the junction left unmatched. Germline assignment: CDR1 MNHEY and CDR2 SVGAGI. The CDR3 reads CASRWGQGRSPLHF. CDR3 nucleotides: TGTGCCAGCAGATGGGGACAGGGAAGATCACCCCTCCACTTT.

This chain joins TRBV28 and TRBJ1-3; D might be TRBD1 (6 bases). The ends were cut back, 6 bases at V and 2 bases at J, with 14 bases in the middle. The CDR3 consists of 15 residues. Germline CDR1 MDHEN, CDR2 SYDVKM. The CDR3 spells CASSRQGNPGNTIYF. The CDR3 nucleotides read TGTGCCAGCAGCCGGCAGGGGAATCCTGGAAACACCATATATTTT. Based on the CDR3 plus reference TRBV28 and TRBJ1-3, the full variable domain is DVKVTQSSRYLVKRTGEKVFLECVQDMDHENMFWYRQDPGLGLRLIYFSYDVKMKEKGDIPEGYSVSREKKERFSLILESASTNQTSMYLCASSRQGNPGNTIYFGEGSWLTVV.

The chain carries TRBV11-2 and TRBJ1-2; D is unclear. The CDR3 length is 15 residues. In germline, CDR1 is SGHAT, CDR2 FQNNGV. Trimming took off 2 bases at V and 0 bases at J, with 10 bases between the two ends. The CDR3 DNA reads TGTGCCAGCAGCTTAAGATGGCAGGCTAACTATGGCTACACCTTC. It is translated as CASSLRWQANYGYTF.

The chain carries TRBV5-1 and TRBJ2-3, with 12 bases identical to TRBD2. The length of the CDR3 is 16 residues. Looked up from germline, CDR1 is SGHRS and CDR2 is YFSETQ. V shed 2 bases and J 4 bases; nucleotides not matched to a gene: 5. The CDR3: CASSFLAGGPPDTQYF. As DNA, the CDR3 is TGCGCCAGCAGCTTCCTAGCGGGGGGGCCCCCAGATACGCAGTATTTT.

V gene TRBV11-3 combines with J gene TRBJ2-7; 11 bases line up with TRBD2. With V trimmed by 5 bases and J by 6 bases, 3 bases remained unmatched. The CDR3 is 13 amino acids. Germline CDR1 and CDR2: SGHNT and YENEEA. In DNA form, the CDR3 reads TGTGCCAGCAGCCCCGGGACTAGCGGCGAGCAGTACTTC. This encodes CASSPGTSGEQYF.

The V gene is TRBV7-9, the J gene TRBJ2-1, with 7 bases aligning to TRBD1. After removal of 5 bases from V and 0 bases from J, the junction contained 10 bases not matched to a gene. CDR3 length: 17 amino acids. CDR1 and CDR2 (germline): SEHNR, FQNEAQ (reference sequence). The DNA of the CDR3 is TGTGCCAGCAGCGTAAACAGGGGCTCGAGCTCCTACAATGAGCAGTTCTTC. This codes for CASSVNRGSSSYNEQFF.

In its sample, this clone was seen once. The genes are TRBV6-2 or TRBV6-3 and TRBJ2-3; TRBD1 is a possible D gene (5 bases). This CDR3 is built from 16 residues. Germline V lookup: CDR1 MNHEY, CDR2 SVGEGT. Trimming took 2 bases from V and 2 from J, leaving 14 bases between them. CDR3 sequence reads: CASSYGRGRNTDTQYF. DNA for the CDR3: TGTGCCAGCAGTTACGGAAGGGGTCGGAACACAGATACGCAGTATTTT.